This passage covers 11 T cell receptor beta chains from one sample sequenced in a study of cytomegalovirus exposure and HLA in healthy donors. The PCR used 60 Vbeta and 13 Jbeta primers. Profiled with immunoSEQ multiplex PCR; TCRdb holds only in-frame clones, not every one. The data hold some 150,000 clones, with roughly 80% observed a single time. Sequences were obtained from PBMCs. The receptors here all came from a male donor in good health and CMV-seronegative.

V is TRBV28 and J is TRBJ1-1; unclear D gene. The CDR3 is 15 residues long. Trimming removed 2 bases at V and 1 base at J, with 11 bases between. The V gene's germline CDR1 is MDHEN and CDR2 SYDVKM. The CDR3 spells CASSLVAARNTEAFF. CDR3 DNA sequence: TGTGCCAGCAGTTTAGTGGCAGCTAGGAACACTGAAGCTTTCTTT.

The chain is built from TRBV6-5 and TRBJ2-7, with 8 bases that match TRBD1. This CDR3 has 14 residues. Germline assignment: CDR1 MNHEY and CDR2 SVGAGI. Trimming removed 6 bases from V and 4 bases from J; junction bases left unmatched: 8. CDR3 region: CASRLGQAGYEQYF. For the CDR3, the DNA is TGTGCCAGCAGGTTGGGACAGGCAGGGTACGAGCAGTACTTC.

V gene TRBV7-9 combines with J gene TRBJ1-2; no firm D call. With 5 bases removed from V and 0 bases from J, the gap between germline ends came to 7 bases. The germline CDR1 and CDR2 sequences are SEHNR and FQNEAQ (reference sequence). The CDR3 length is 13 residues. The CDR3 reads CASSPAANYGYTF. The CDR3 nucleotides are TGTGCCAGCAGCCCCGCGGCTAACTATGGCTACACCTTC.

In this sample, this clone turned up once. The chain is built from TRBV30 and TRBJ2-7; possibly TRBD2 for D (5 bases). The V gene's germline CDR1 is GTSNPN and CDR2 SVGIG (reference sequence). Trimming stripped 0 bases from V and 4 bases from J, with 31 bases between. This CDR3 contains 20 residues. In DNA, the CDR3 is TGTGCCTGGAGTGTAATCCGTAAAGACTGGCGCTTAGTCGGGAATTACGAGCAGTACTTC. Translating it yields CAWSVIRKDWRLVGNYEQYF. Complete variable domain (other parts from reference TRBV30 and TRBJ2-7): SQTIHQWPATLVQPVGSPLSLECTVEGTSNPNLYWYRQAAGRGLQLLFYSVGIGQISSEVPQNLSASRPQDRQFILSSKKLLLSDSGFYLCAWSVIRKDWRLVGNYEQYFGPGTRLTVT.

The V gene is TRBV28, the J gene TRBJ2-7; 10 bases map to TRBD2. The CDR3 loop spans 15 amino acids. Per the germline V gene, CDR1 is MDHEN and CDR2 is SYDVKM. The trim removed 2 bases at V and 4 bases at J, leaving 5 bases unmatched. The chain's CDR3 is CASSLLTSGKYEQYF. The CDR3 DNA follows: TGTGCCAGCAGTTTACTTACTAGCGGGAAGTACGAGCAGTACTTC. Drawing the rest from reference TRBV28 and TRBJ2-7, the complete variable domain is DVKVTQSSRYLVKRTGEKVFLECVQDMDHENMFWYRQDPGLGLRLIYFSYDVKMKEKGDIPEGYSVSREKKERFSLILESASTNQTSMYLCASSLLTSGKYEQYFGPGTRLTVT.

This clone appeared a single time. The rearrangement links TRBV7-2 to TRBJ2-1; 9 bases fit TRBD1. Germline lookup yields CDR1 SGHTA and CDR2 FQGNSA. This CDR3 contains 15 residues. The V segment lost 4 bases and the J segment 7 bases; nucleotides outside the gene matches: 8. Here the CDR3 DNA reads TGTGCCAGCAGCTCAAACAGGGGGCGCACGAATGAGCAGTTCTTC. Translated: CASSSNRGRTNEQFF.

The CDR3, as DNA: TGTGCCAGAAGCGGTACCGGGACAGGGGAGGTTCATAGCAATCAGCCCCAGCATTTT. It encodes CARSGTGTGEVHSNQPQHF. The chain combines TRBV5-3 with TRBJ1-5; 10 nucleotides align to TRBD1. TRBV5-3 is recorded as an ORF, its role being uncertain. The trim removed 4 bases at V and 0 bases at J, leaving 13 bases unmatched. The CDR3 is 19 amino acids.

The rearrangement uses TRBV12-5 and TRBJ2-7, with TRBD2 matching 8 bases. The CDR3 runs to 13 residues. Trimming took 8 bases from V and 2 from J; bases not matched to a gene: 5. CDR1 and CDR2 (germline): LGHNT, FRNRAP. In DNA form, the CDR3 reads TGTGCTAGTTCCGGGAGGGCCCCCTACGAGCAGTACTTC. It yields the protein CASSGRAPYEQYF. Combining the CDR3 with reference TRBV12-5 and TRBJ2-7 gives the whole variable domain DARVTQTPRHKVTEMGQEVTMRCQPILGHNTVFWYRQTMMQGLELLAYFRNRAPLDDSGMPKDRFSAEMPDATLATLKIQPSEPRDSAVYFCASSGRAPYEQYFGPGTRLTVT.

This chain connects TRBV28 to TRBJ1-3; D ambiguous. V lost 2 bases and J lost 4, with 12 bases in between. This CDR3 has 15 amino acids. The germline gives CDR1 MDHEN, CDR2 SYDVKM. This CDR3 reads CASSLPPGSGNTIYF. In DNA, the CDR3 is TGTGCCAGCAGTTTACCGCCGGGTTCAGGAAACACCATATATTTT.

The count of this clone is one. CDR3 in amino acids: CASSLVRGYEQYF. The CDR3 bases are TGTGCCAGCAGCTTGGTTCGGGGCTACGAGCAGTACTTC. The rearrangement joins TRBV5-5 to TRBJ2-7; possibly TRBD2 for D (5 bases). The CDR3 runs to 13 residues. Germline values: CDR1 SGHKS, CDR2 YYEKEE (reference sequence). Trimming removed 0 bases from V and 3 bases from J, with 7 bases in between.

This clone has more than one count but fewer than ten. The chain is built from TRBV7-2 and TRBJ2-7, with a tentative D call TRBD2 (6 bases). The CDR3 loop spans 18 amino acids. Germline lookup yields CDR1 SGHTA and CDR2 FQGNSA. V gave up 0 bases and J gave up 2 bases, with 20 bases separating them. CDR3 residues: CASSLAGGLSVLAYEQYF. The DNA of the CDR3 is TGTGCCAGCAGCTTAGCGGGGGGTCTTAGCGTCCTCGCCTACGAGCAGTACTTC.